This is a list of T cell receptor beta chains from one sample in a study of T cells in Graves' hyperthyroidism and ophthalmopathy. TCRdb redid the calling of the multiplex PCR reads with MiXCR, one entry per CDR3 protein. The sample holds approximately 720,000 distinct CDR3 sequences; roughly a sixth are singletons and the top ten take approximately 15%. The sequencing input was blood. Receptor source: a woman aged 45-65 years with Graves' hyperthyroidism that later progressed to Graves' ophthalmopathy. Each CDR3 is given with its conserved first and last residue. D genes are given only for firm matches. The listing skips clone size in some rows; elsewhere it reads once, few, many or a size class.

D	size	J	V	DNA	CDR3
TRBD1	NA	TRBJ1-3	TRBV7-9	TGTGCCAGCAGCCTCACAGGGGGCCCTGGAAACACCATATATTTT	CASSLTGGPGNTIYF
NA	NA	TRBJ1-2	TRBV6-1	TGTGCCAGCAATAGGGGGGGCACCGCCTATGGCTACACCTTC	CASNRGGTAYGYTF
NA	NA	TRBJ1-3	TRBV9	TGTGCCAGCAGCGCGGAGGGGCGGGTTTCCTCTGGAAACACCATATATTTT	CASSAEGRVSSGNTIYF
TRBD1	few	TRBJ1-2	TRBV9	TGTGCCAGCAGCTTTTACAGGGGGAATATGAACTATGGCTACACCTTC	CASSFYRGNMNYGYTF
NA	once	TRBJ1-2	TRBV30	TGTGCCTGGAGCCCCTTACAGGGAGGTATAGGCTACACCTTC	CAWSPLQGGIGYTF
TRBD1	NA	TRBJ2-1	TRBV27	TGTGCCAGCAGTTTAGGGACAGGGATCGATGAGCAGTTCTTC	CASSLGTGIDEQFF
NA	few	TRBJ2-5	TRBV2	TGTGCCAGCAGCCCAAGGACCGGGTACCAAGAGACCCAGTACTTC	CASSPRTGYQETQYF
TRBD1	many	TRBJ1-5	TRBV11-2	TGTGCCAGCAGCCCAGGGACAGGGGCGCCCCAGCCCCAGCATTTT	CASSPGTGAPQPQHF
NA	NA	TRBJ2-2	TRBV12-3/TRBV12-4	TGTGCCAGCAGTTTAAAACCCACCGGGGAGCTGTTTTTT	CASSLKPTGELFF
NA	few	TRBJ1-3	TRBV2	TGTGCCAGCAGACAACTCAGGGTCCCCATATATTTT	CASRQLRVPIYF
NA	NA	TRBJ2-3	TRBV24-1	TGTGCCACCAGTGTAGCAGGGAGCACAGATACGCAGTATTTT	CATSVAGSTDTQYF
NA	many	TRBJ2-7	TRBV9	TGTGCCAGCAGCGCGATGGGATTCTCCTACGAGCAGTACTTC	CASSAMGFSYEQYF
NA	NA	TRBJ1-1	TRBV7-2	TGTGCCAGCAGCTCCTTCACTGGGGGGGTTACTGAAGCTTTCTTT	CASSSFTGGVTEAFF
TRBD1	NA	TRBJ2-4	TRBV2	TGTGCCAGCGGGACAGGGGGCGAAAACATTCAGTACTTC	CASGTGGENIQYF
NA	few	TRBJ1-6	TRBV5-1	TGCGCCAGCAGCTTGACAGAGGCCTATAATTCACCCCTCCACTTT	CASSLTEAYNSPLHF
NA	NA	TRBJ2-1	TRBV19	TGTGCCTCCAACAGGGGGGGGGCGGACAATGAGCAGTTCTTC	CASNRGGADNEQFF
TRBD1	NA	TRBJ2-3	TRBV6-1	TGTGCCACCATGCAGGGGGCCGTCACAGATACGCAGTATTTT	CATMQGAVTDTQYF
NA	NA	TRBJ2-5	TRBV5-4	TGTGCCAGCAGCCCCTTGCGGGGAGAAGAGACCCAGTACTTC	CASSPLRGEETQYF
NA	few	TRBJ1-1	TRBV6-5	TGTGCCAGCAGTTACTCTGGCGGTTTCACTGAAGCTTTCTTT	CASSYSGGFTEAFF
NA	many	TRBJ1-1	TRBV7-3	TGTGCCAGCAGCCAATCGACAGTTACTGAAGCTTTCTTT	CASSQSTVTEAFF
TRBD2	NA	TRBJ2-7	TRBV10-1	TGCGCCAGCAGTGAATCGACTAGCGGGGTCGGGGAGCAGTACTTC	CASSESTSGVGEQYF
NA	few	TRBJ1-1	TRBV19	TGTGCCAGTAGTATGGCCCGGGGGCTGCAGGGGACTGAAGCTTTCTTT	CASSMARGLQGTEAFF
NA	few	TRBJ1-6	TRBV4-1	TGCGCCAGCAGCCAAGATGCGGGGATTGGATCCTATAATTCACCCCTCCACTTT	CASSQDAGIGSYNSPLHF
NA	many	TRBJ1-1	TRBV2	TGTGCCAGCAGTTACCAAGGAAGGAACACTGAAGCTTTCTTT	CASSYQGRNTEAFF
NA	few	TRBJ2-1	TRBV7-2	TGTGCCAGCAGTCGACTGTGGTGGGGGGACAGCCGTCTCAATGAGCAGTTCTTC	CASSRLWWGDSRLNEQFF
TRBD1	few	TRBJ1-4	TRBV10-3	TGTGCCATCGGAAGGGACAGTCCTAATGAAAAACTGTTTTTT	CAIGRDSPNEKLFF
NA	many	TRBJ1-4	TRBV3-1	TGTGCCAGCAGCCAAACATATCCAGGGGCGGGAGAAAAACTGTTTTTT	CASSQTYPGAGEKLFF
NA	NA	TRBJ1-2	TRBV6-1	TGTGCCAGCAGTTTTGTGGCAGGTGAACCCTATGGCTACACCTTC	CASSFVAGEPYGYTF
NA	many	TRBJ1-1	TRBV5-1	TGCGCCAGCAGTCATCTAGCCAGGAATTCGGACACTGAAGCTTTCTTT	CASSHLARNSDTEAFF
NA	few	TRBJ1-1	TRBV19	TGTGCCAGTAGTATATCCGGCAGAGAAGCTTTCTTT	CASSISGREAFF
TRBD2	few	TRBJ2-1	TRBV10-1	TGCGCCAGCAGCCAAGGGACTAGCGGGGGGACCGGGCAGTTCTTC	CASSQGTSGGTGQFF
NA	NA	TRBJ2-2	TRBV3-1	TGTGCCAGCAGTTCCGCCGAGGGGCCAGCCGGGGAGCTGTTTTTT	CASSSAEGPAGELFF
NA	NA	TRBJ1-2	TRBV5-6	TGTGCCAGCAGCTACCCGGGGGCAGGTGGTGGCTACACCTTC	CASSYPGAGGGYTF
TRBD2	many	TRBJ2-7	TRBV20-1	TGCAGTGCTACTAGCGGGGGCTACTACGAGCAGTACTTC	CSATSGGYYEQYF
NA	many	TRBJ1-5	TRBV7-3	TGTGCCAGCAGCTCACAGGTCAATCAGCCCCAGCATTTT	CASSSQVNQPQHF
TRBD2	NA	TRBJ2-7	TRBV20-1	TGCAGTGCTGACCCTAGCGGGGGGACCTACGAGCAGTACTTC	CSADPSGGTYEQYF
TRBD1	few	TRBJ1-6	TRBV13	TGTGCCAGCAGCTATACGACAGGGGTGGTTAATTCACCCCTCCACTTT	CASSYTTGVVNSPLHF
TRBD2	NA	TRBJ2-5	TRBV7-9	TGTGCCAGCGCGGGACTAGCGGCCATAATGAGGGATCAAGAGACCCAGTACTTC	CASAGLAAIMRDQETQYF
NA	many	TRBJ2-1	TRBV12-3/TRBV12-4	TGTGCCAGCAGTTTGGTATCAGTTTACAATGAGCAGTTCTTC	CASSLVSVYNEQFF
NA	NA	TRBJ1-4	TRBV20-1	TGCAGTTCCCGACCTACAAGGGGCCTTCGGGAAAAACTGTTTTTT	CSSRPTRGLREKLFF
NA	NA	TRBJ2-3	TRBV5-1	TGCGCCAGCACCTGGGCGGCGCCCCTCACAGATACGCAGTATTTT	CASTWAAPLTDTQYF
NA	NA	TRBJ2-7	TRBV14	TGTGCCAGCAGCCGAACACAGGGACACGAGCAGTACTTC	CASSRTQGHEQYF
NA	few	TRBJ1-5	TRBV20-1	TGCAGTGCTAGAGAAGGGGGACTTCATCAGCCCCAGCATTTT	CSAREGGLHQPQHF
TRBD1	once	TRBJ1-1	TRBV6-1	TGTGCCAGCGAGGACAGGGGATTGGGCACTGAAGCTTTCTTT	CASEDRGLGTEAFF
NA	few	TRBJ1-2	TRBV7-2	TGTGCCAGCAGCCCCGGGGAGGGCAGCTACACCTTC	CASSPGEGSYTF
NA	many	TRBJ1-2	TRBV20-1	TGCAGTGCCCTCCGGGTACTTTCTAACTATGGCTACACCTTC	CSALRVLSNYGYTF
TRBD1	few	TRBJ1-2	TRBV6-1	TGTGCCAGCAGCGATTTTTACAGGGGGCGAAGCTATGGCTACACCTTC	CASSDFYRGRSYGYTF
TRBD1	many	TRBJ2-3	TRBV2	TGTGCCAGCAACAGGGGAGAAGATACGCAGTATTTT	CASNRGEDTQYF
NA	once	TRBJ1-6	TRBV6-1	TGTGCCAGCATGGCTATTAGGTTGGATTCACCCCTCGACTTT	CASMAIRLDSPLDF
TRBD1	NA	TRBJ2-1	TRBV24-1	TGTGCCACCAGTGATACAGGACAGGGACGGGGCAATGAGCAGTTCTTC	CATSDTGQGRGNEQFF
TRBD1	few	TRBJ2-2	TRBV20-1	TGCAGTGCTAGAACCGATCTCATAGGGGGCCGGAACACCGGGGAGCTGTTTTTT	CSARTDLIGGRNTGELFF
NA	many	TRBJ1-1	TRBV3-1	TGTGCCAGCAGCCAAGATGATAGGGCTACAGGCACTGAAGCTTTCTTT	CASSQDDRATGTEAFF
TRBD1	NA	TRBJ2-1	TRBV12-3/TRBV12-4	TGTGCCAGCAGTTCCCTACGACAGGGTCGGTCCTACAATGAGCAGTTCTTC	CASSSLRQGRSYNEQFF
NA	NA	TRBJ1-1	TRBV7-2	TGTGCCAGCAGCTTTGTCATCCCTCCCCGTGAAGCTTTCTTT	CASSFVIPPREAFF